The 5 T cell receptor beta chains in this list originate from one sample, sequenced in a study of chemoradiotherapy in HPV16-positive cancers. This table comes from immunoSEQ multiplex PCR, and its TCRdb copy is limited to in-frame clones, with some not included. The sample has 40,000 to 65,000 clones; 90% are singletons. The input for sequencing was blood, taken from a patient who underwent chemoradiotherapy. The source of these receptors is a human donor with HPV-associated anogenital cancer.

The chain recombines TRBV7-9 with TRBJ2-1; possibly TRBD2 for D (6 bases). V shed 3 bases and J shed 7 bases, with 19 bases lying between them. Per germline, CDR1 SEHNR and CDR2 FQNEAQ (reference sequence). This CDR3 spans 16 amino acids. CDR3 in DNA: TGTGCCAGCAGCTTCAACCGCGTAGCTCGGGGGAATGAGCAGTTCTTC. Protein product: CASSFNRVARGNEQFF.

The chain has TRBV7-2 and TRBJ2-1; D call uncertain. The CDR3 runs to 14 residues. V lost 1 base and J 3 bases, leaving 7 bases between the germline ends. CDR1 and CDR2 from the germline V gene are SGHTA and FQGNSA. In DNA form, the CDR3 reads TGTGCCAGCAGCTTAGAGGTTAACTACAATGAGCAGTTCTTC. Translating gives CASSLEVNYNEQFF.

This clone was found once. V is TRBV10-2 and J is TRBJ1-1; D is uncertain. The CDR3 is 13 residues long. V was cut by 3 bases and J by 5 bases, with 10 bases left in between. Germline V CDR1 and CDR2: WSHSY, SAAADI. DNA of the CDR3: TGCGCCAGCAGTGATCTTGGGGATACTGAAGCTTTCTTT. Protein: CASSDLGDTEAFF.

The chain joins TRBV5-4 to TRBJ2-2; D is possibly TRBD1 or TRBD2 (5 bases each). CDR1 SGHNT and CDR2 YYREEE come from the germline V gene (reference sequence). The ends were cut back, 0 bases at V and 4 bases at J, with 7 bases in the middle. The CDR3 runs to 14 residues. The CDR3 here is CASSLEGSTGELFF. CDR3 nucleotides: TGTGCCAGCAGCTTGGAGGGGAGCACCGGGGAGCTGTTTTTT.

CDR3 in DNA: TGTGCCAGTAGTACTCACAGGGGGCTTGGCGAGCAGTACTTC. Translated: CASSTHRGLGEQYF. The chain joins TRBV19 to TRBJ2-7, with 9 bases identical to TRBD1. Germline assignment: CDR1 LNHDA and CDR2 SQIVND (reference sequence). The trim removed 4 bases at V and 6 bases at J, leaving 7 bases unmatched. The CDR3 is made up of 14 amino acids. Using reference TRBV19 and TRBJ2-7 for the parts outside the CDR3, the full variable domain is DGGITQSPKYLFRKEGQNVTLSCEQNLNHDAMYWYRQDPGQGLRLIYYSQIVNDFQKGDIAEGYSVSREKKESFPLTVTSAQKNPTAFYLCASSTHRGLGEQYFGPGTRLTVT.